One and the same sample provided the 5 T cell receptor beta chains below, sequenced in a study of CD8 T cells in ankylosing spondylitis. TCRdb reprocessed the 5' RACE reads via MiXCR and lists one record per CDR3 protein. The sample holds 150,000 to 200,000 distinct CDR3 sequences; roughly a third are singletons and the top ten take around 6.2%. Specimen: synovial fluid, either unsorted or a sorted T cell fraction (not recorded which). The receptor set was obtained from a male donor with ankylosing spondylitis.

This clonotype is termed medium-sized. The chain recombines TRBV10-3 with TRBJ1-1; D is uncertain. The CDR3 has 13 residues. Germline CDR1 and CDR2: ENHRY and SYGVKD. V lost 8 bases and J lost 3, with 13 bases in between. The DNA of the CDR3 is TGTGCCATCTGTCAGCAGTGGGACACTGAAGCTTTCTTT. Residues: CAICQQWDTEAFF.

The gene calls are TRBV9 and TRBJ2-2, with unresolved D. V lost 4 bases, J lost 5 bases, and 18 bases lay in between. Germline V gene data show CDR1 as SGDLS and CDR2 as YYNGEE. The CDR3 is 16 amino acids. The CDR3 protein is CASSPRVGLSTGELFF. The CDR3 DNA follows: TGTGCCAGCAGCCCCCGGGTTGGCCTCTCAACCGGGGAGCTGTTTTTT.

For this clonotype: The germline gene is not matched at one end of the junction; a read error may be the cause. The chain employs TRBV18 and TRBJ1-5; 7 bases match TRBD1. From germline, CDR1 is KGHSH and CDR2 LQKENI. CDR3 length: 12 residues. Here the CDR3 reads CASSNPPGQPCF. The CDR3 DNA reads TGTGCCAGCTCAAATCCACCGGGACAGCCATGTTTT.

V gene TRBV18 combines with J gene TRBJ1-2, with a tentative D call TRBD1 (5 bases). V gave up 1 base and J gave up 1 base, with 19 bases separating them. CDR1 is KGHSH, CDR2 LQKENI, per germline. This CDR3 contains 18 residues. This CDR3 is CASSPLPQQGQGNYGYTF. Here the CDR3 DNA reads TGTGCCAGCTCACCACTCCCCCAACAAGGGCAGGGTAACTATGGCTACACCTTC.

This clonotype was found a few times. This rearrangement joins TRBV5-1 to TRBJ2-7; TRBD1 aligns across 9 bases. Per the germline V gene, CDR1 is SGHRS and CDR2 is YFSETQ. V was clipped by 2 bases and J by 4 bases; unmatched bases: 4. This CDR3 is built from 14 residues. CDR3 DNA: TGCGCCAGCAGCTTCGGGACAGGGTGGTACGAGCAGTACTTC. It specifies CASSFGTGWYEQYF.